This TCR beta chain was sequenced in a study of regulatory T cells in long-lasting Graves disease. Germline CDR1 is SNHLY and CDR2 is FYNNEI. V lost 6 bases, J lost 7 bases, and 4 bases stayed unmatched. This CDR3 comprises 13 residues. Time point meaning: persistent/refractory GD, antithyroid drugs over 5 years with positive TRAb. From PBMCs, RNA was extracted and then used to make the TCR library. This clonotype was counted many times. According to the study, TCR beta libraries were built with iRepertoire HTBI primers and CDR3-region Arm-PCR. Per the original data handling: The samples yielded roughly 64 TRBV and around 13 TRBJ segments. TCRdb independently ran MiXCR on the multiplex PCR reads; one entry per CDR3 protein. The V and J calls come from TCRdb's annotation, not from the publication. Of 400,000 to 450,000 distinct CDR3 sequences listed, 23% are singletons.

The TCR originated in a female donor with Graves disease. The V call is TRBV2, the J call TRBJ1-4, with TRBD1 matching 8 bases. This sample comprised peripheral blood mononuclear cells (PBMCs), obtained when the disease was refractory, from a patient treated with antithyroid drugs. CDR3 amino acids: CASRVDRAEKLFF. DNA for the CDR3: TGTGCCAGCAGAGTGGACAGGGCTGAAAAACTGTTTTTT.